The clone carrying this TCR beta chain was picked up one time. This CDR3 has 14 amino acids. V gave up 0 bases and J gave up 5 bases, with 8 bases separating them. Germline V gene data show CDR1 as SGHNT and CDR2 as YYREEE (reference sequence). The data belong to a study of technical replicates of blood from a few donors. Produced via immunoSEQ multiplex PCR; TCRdb's table is partial and in-frame only. The data hold some 70,000 clones, with under 98% observed a single time. The rearrangement links TRBV5-4 to TRBJ1-4; D is uncertain. The specimen sequenced was T cells isolated from PBMCs. This TCR derives from a human donor in good health. The CDR3 is CASSLAWQNEKLFF. The CDR3 DNA is TGTGCCAGCAGCTTGGCCTGGCAGAATGAAAAACTGTTTTTT.